The rows below give T cell receptor beta chains drawn from one sample of a study of CD8+CD57+ T cells in acquired aplastic anemia. One entry per CDR3 protein, called by TCRdb with MiXCR from the reads. In the table there are 450,000 to 600,000 distinct CDR3 sequences, more than 25% of which are singletons. Sequencing was done on a sample of sorted CD4+, CD8+, or CD8+CD57+ T cells (not recorded which) from PBMCs. The receptor set was obtained from a human donor with aplastic anemia. CDR3s include the opening cysteine and the closing phenylalanine or tryptophan. A D gene is named only where the DNA matches it firmly. Clone size is not always given. Where it is, it says once, few, many or a class for expanded clones.

abundance	d_gene	j_gene	v_gene	CDR3aa	CDR3nt
-	-	TRBJ1-4	TRBV2	CASSEALGGKLFF	TGTGCCAGCAGTGAAGCGCTTGGTGGAAAACTGTTTTTT
many	-	TRBJ1-1	TRBV2	CASKGLNTEAFF	TGTGCCAGCAAGGGCCTGAACACTGAAGCTTTCTTT
-	-	TRBJ2-1	TRBV25-1	CASSYSTYNEQFF	TGTGCCAGCAGTTACTCGACCTACAACGAGCAGTTCTTC
few	-	TRBJ2-2	TRBV7-6	CASSQSGNTGELFF	TGTGCCAGCAGCCAGAGCGGGAACACCGGGGAGCTGTTTTTT
-	-	TRBJ1-2	TRBV30	CAWRDPGHVKYGYTF	TGTGCCTGGAGAGACCCGGGACACGTGAAATATGGCTACACCTTC
many	-	TRBJ1-2	TRBV20-1	CSARISHGYTF	TGCAGTGCTAGAATTTCTCATGGCTACACCTTC
many	-	TRBJ2-5	TRBV25-1	CASSPRPGVETQYF	TGTGCCAGCAGTCCCCGGCCGGGGGTGGAGACCCAGTACTTC
-	-	TRBJ2-1	TRBV11-2	CASSPSVRSSSYNEQFF	TGTGCCAGCAGCCCGTCCGTCCGCAGCAGCTCCTACAATGAGCAATTCTTC
few	-	TRBJ1-6	TRBV5-6	CASTYRDDYNSPLHF	TGTGCCAGCACCTACCGGGACGATTATAATTCACCCCTCCACTTT
many	TRBD1	TRBJ1-3	TRBV2	CASGTGGFGNTIYF	TGTGCCAGCGGAACAGGGGGCTTTGGAAACACCATATATTTT
many	-	TRBJ2-7	TRBV5-1	CASSSGVGPYEQYF	TGCGCCAGCAGCTCGGGTGTGGGACCCTACGAGCAGTACTTC
many	TRBD1	TRBJ1-3	TRBV29-1	CSVGQGEPGNTIYF	TGCAGCGTTGGGCAGGGGGAGCCTGGAAACACCATATATTTT
-	TRBD1	TRBJ2-3	TRBV10-3	CAITDRGPDTQYF	TGTGCCATCACGGACAGGGGGCCAGATACGCAGTATTTT
many	-	TRBJ2-3	TRBV7-7	CASSLAPASTDTQYF	TGTGCTAGCAGCTTAGCGCCAGCTAGCACAGATACGCAGTATTTT
-	TRBD2	TRBJ2-1	TRBV11-2	CASRTSGVYNEQFF	TGTGCCAGCAGAACTAGCGGGGTCTACAATGAGCAGTTCTTC
-	-	TRBJ2-6	TRBV7-9	CAIPPGNSGANVLTF	TGTGCCATACCCCCGGGTAACTCTGGGGCCAACGTCCTGACTTTC
once	-	TRBJ2-5	TRBV24-1	CATSDYRSGETQYF	TGTGCCACCAGTGATTACCGGTCGGGAGAGACCCAGTACTTC
-	TRBD2	TRBJ2-7	TRBV10-3	CASGSVYEQYF	TGTGCCAGCGGGAGTGTTTACGAGCAGTACTTC
few	-	TRBJ1-6	TRBV3-1	CASQSLAAESPLHF	TGTGCCAGCCAATCCCTAGCAGCCGAGTCACCCCTCCACTTT
few	TRBD2	TRBJ2-3	TRBV20-1	CSARTGLAGVLHSDTQYF	TGCAGTGCTAGGACAGGACTAGCGGGAGTATTGCATTCAGATACGCAGTATTTT
-	-	TRBJ2-7	TRBV2	CASSLSTPGGGEQYF	TGTGCCAGCAGTTTATCGACACCCGGTGGTGGCGAGCAGTACTTC
-	TRBD1	TRBJ1-2	TRBV28	CASTPNQGAAYGYTF	TGTGCCAGCACCCCTAACCAGGGGGCGGCCTATGGCTACACCTTC
few	TRBD2	TRBJ2-1	TRBV20-1	CSAPTGTSVNNEQFF	TGCAGTGCACCAACCGGGACTAGCGTTAACAATGAGCAGTTCTTC
once	-	TRBJ1-3	TRBV12-3/TRBV12-4	CASRETGDSGNTIYF	TGTGCCAGCAGGGAGACTGGGGACTCTGGAAACACCATATATTTT
once	-	TRBJ2-7	TRBV24-1	CASSPKSGANEQYF	TGTGCCAGCTCACCAAAGTCAGGGGCCAACGAGCAGTACTTC
-	TRBD2	TRBJ2-1	TRBV29-1	CSVGGTTSYNEQFF	TGCAGCGTTGGGGGGACTACCTCCTACAATGAGCAGTTCTTC
many	-	TRBJ1-1	TRBV2	CASLTGTWDTEAFF	TGTGCCAGCCTCACCGGGACTTGGGACACTGAAGCTTTCTTT
-	TRBD1	TRBJ1-2	TRBV6-1	CASRPTDRDYGYTF	TGTGCCAGCAGACCAACTGACAGGGACTATGGCTACACCTTC
many	-	TRBJ1-2	TRBV5-1	CASSLSGESYGYTF	TGCGCCAGCAGCTTGTCTGGGGAGTCCTATGGCTACACCTTC
many	-	TRBJ2-1	TRBV7-8	CASSLDSKEQFF	TGTGCCAGCAGCTTAGACTCGAAAGAGCAGTTCTTC
few	-	TRBJ2-7	TRBV4-2	CASSQDFGLSPYEQYF	TGTGCCAGCAGCCAAGATTTCGGACTGAGCCCGTACGAGCAGTACTTC
many	TRBD1	TRBJ1-6	TRBV7-8	CASSLAPGQGYNSPLHF	TGTGCCAGCAGCTTAGCGCCGGGACAGGGTTATAATTCACCCCTCCACTTT
few	-	TRBJ1-2	TRBV19	CASSMSDRNYGYTF	TGTGCCAGTAGTATGTCAGACAGGAACTATGGCTACACCTTC
once	-	TRBJ1-2	TRBV25-1	CASSVDPGNEDGYTF	TGTGCCAGCAGCGTCGACCCGGGCAATGAGGATGGCTACACCTTC
-	-	TRBJ1-5	TRBV5-4	CASSLNIGGLSTQPQHF	TGTGCCAGCAGCTTGAATATCGGGGGGCTATCCACTCAGCCCCAGCATTTT
-	TRBD1	TRBJ2-2	TRBV11-1	CASSPRYQGAVNGELFF	TGTGCCAGCAGCCCTAGATATCAGGGGGCGGTCAACGGGGAGCTGTTTTTT
many	-	TRBJ1-2	TRBV7-9	CASSFGGGGYGYTF	TGTGCCAGCAGCTTTGGGGGCGGCGGGTATGGCTACACCTTC
few	-	TRBJ2-7	TRBV7-2	CASSLKTPGEQYF	TGTGCCAGCAGCTTAAAAACGCCGGGGGAGCAGTACTTC
-	-	TRBJ2-7	TRBV24-1	CATSDLQGRNRQYF	TGTGCCACCAGTGACCTACAGGGAAGGAACCGGCAGTACTTC
-	-	TRBJ1-4	TRBV15	CATSRTRTGKGFF	TGTGCCACCAGCAGAACACGGACGGGCAAGGGGTTTTTT
-	TRBD2	TRBJ2-3	TRBV11-2	CASSLRLAGGFTDTQYF	TGTGCCAGCAGCCTCAGGCTAGCGGGGGGTTTCACAGATACGCAGTATTTT
many	-	TRBJ1-3	TRBV2	CATSGDSGNTIYF	TGTGCCACCTCGGGAGACTCTGGAAACACCATATATTTT
many	TRBD1	TRBJ2-1	TRBV7-7	CASSLAGGGRDEQFF	TGTGCTAGCAGCTTGGCAGGGGGCGGTCGCGATGAGCAGTTCTTC
-	TRBD1	TRBJ2-6	TRBV30	CAWRAGTGGIGANVLTF	TGTGCCTGGAGAGCCGGGACAGGGGGTATTGGGGCCAACGTCCTGACTTTC
many	-	TRBJ1-2	TRBV19	CASSIVGSPFGYTF	TGTGCCAGTAGTATCGTTGGGAGCCCTTTTGGCTACACCTTC
few	-	TRBJ2-1	TRBV20-1	CSASAGTGTNEQFF	TGCAGTGCTAGTGCAGGGACTGGAACCAATGAGCAGTTCTTC
-	-	TRBJ1-3	TRBV9	CASSVYDSWGGNTIYF	TGTGCCAGCAGCGTATACGACAGCTGGGGGGGAAACACCATATATTTT
many	-	TRBJ1-5	TRBV7-8	CASSLGGHSNQPQHF	TGTGCCAGCAGCTTAGGAGGCCATAGCAATCAGCCCCAGCATTTT
few	TRBD2	TRBJ2-3	TRBV11-2	CASSSYAGGSTDTQYF	TGTGCCAGCAGCTCTTATGCGGGAGGGAGTACAGATACGCAGTATTTT
-	TRBD1	TRBJ2-5	TRBV25-1	CASSPNLGTGVTQYF	TGTGCCAGCAGCCCAAACCTCGGGACAGGGGTGACCCAGTACTTC
-	-	TRBJ1-6	TRBV10-3	CASRPLDGYNSPLHF	TGTGCCAGCAGACCTCTTGACGGTTATAATTCACCCCTCCACTTT
-	TRBD2	TRBJ2-1	TRBV12-3/TRBV12-4	CASSLILAGHSYNEQFF	TGTGCCAGCAGTTTGATTTTAGCGGGACACTCCTACAATGAGCAGTTCTTC
many	TRBD1	TRBJ2-3	TRBV11-2	CASSTRQGLADTQYF	TGTGCCAGCAGCACGCGACAGGGCTTAGCAGATACGCAGTATTTT
-	TRBD2	TRBJ2-1	TRBV20-1	CSADYSGVVSSYNEQFF	TGCAGTGCTGACTATAGCGGGGTAGTGTCCTCCTACAATGAGCAGTTCTTC
many	TRBD2	TRBJ2-1	TRBV10-3	CASTGTSADEQFF	TGTGCCTCGACAGGGACTAGCGCCGATGAGCAGTTCTTC
-	TRBD2	TRBJ2-3	TRBV7-3	CASSLDGGGQEDTQYF	TGTGCCAGCAGCTTAGACGGGGGGGGGCAGGAAGATACGCAGTATTTT
-	-	TRBJ2-1	TRBV27	CASSPRPSSYNEQFF	TGTGCCAGCAGCCCGCGGCCAAGCTCCTACAATGAGCAGTTCTTC
many	-	TRBJ1-2	TRBV19	CASSSRGLSYGYTF	TGTGCCAGTAGTAGCCGCGGACTGAGCTATGGCTACACCTTC
few	-	TRBJ2-7	TRBV25-1	CASSARKDGSSYEQYF	TGTGCCAGCAGTGCTCGGAAAGACGGATCATCCTACGAGCAGTACTTC
few	TRBD1	TRBJ1-1	TRBV20-1	CSARAGQRNTEAFF	TGCAGTGCTAGAGCGGGACAGCGGAACACTGAAGCTTTCTTT